Listed here are 7 T cell receptor beta chains from one sample, sequenced in a study of tumor-infiltrating T cells and Merkel cell polyomavirus (dated by TCRdb to about 2017). Turning to the overall study: In Merkel cell carcinoma patients, the study investigated CD8+ T cells specific for the Merkel cell polyomavirus KLL epitope.

Libraries were prepared through the immunoSEQ multiplex PCR assay. The table was pulled from immuneACCESS by TCRdb, which kept in-frame rearrangements only. Such tables lose some clones; where checked, under half of the loss comes from unresolved V genes, and the rest has no known cause. Per the sample table, the count is 430 or so clones. Of the sample, about a sixth falls within the top ten clones. By immunohistochemistry, the tumors of all patients showed robust positive staining for Merkel cell polyomavirus Large T antigen. The sequenced material came from tumor tissue. All receptors derive from a woman aged 50 to 65 with Merkel cell carcinoma.

This clone registers large by frequency. Other DNA sequences in this sample translate to the same CDR3. The DNA read from the CDR3 is TGTGCCAGCAGCTTTACAGGAGGAGAGACC. It codes for CASSFTGGET. From start to end, the CDR3 is CASSFTGGETQYF. The chain recombines TRBV7-3 with TRBJ2-5; D possibly uses TRBD1 or TRBD2 (5 bases each). From the germline J gene comes the end of the CDR3, since the read stops 3 residues before it. The ends were cut back, 3 bases at V and 4 bases at J, with 9 bases in the middle. Germline V CDR1 and CDR2: SGHTA, FQGTGA. CDR3 length: 13 residues.

Considering frequency, this clone is large (0.1 to 1%). The read ends 3 residues shy of where the CDR3 ends; the end is completed using the germline J gene. The V and J genes are TRBV20-1 and TRBJ2-1; D is perhaps TRBD2 (6 bases). The CDR3 is 16 amino acids. The germline V gene has CDR1 DFQATT and CDR2 SNEGSKA (reference sequence). Trimming cost V 3 bases and J 4 bases, with 19 bases left between them. CDR3 bases read: TGCAGTGCTAGGACCCCAGGGTCTAGCGCGTACAATGAG. As protein: CSARTPGSSAYNE. The full CDR3 protein reads CSARTPGSSAYNEQFF.

This clone ranks as medium-sized in terms of frequency. The CDR3 goes on 3 residues after the read ends, and that part is filled in from the germline J gene. The chain couples TRBV5-6 to TRBJ2-1, with TRBD2 identical over 7 bases. Trimming removed 3 bases from V and 7 bases from J; junction bases left unmatched: 4. The CDR3 loop spans 13 amino acids. CDR1 is SGHDT, CDR2 YYEEEE, per germline. The CDR3 sequence: CASSSSGGNEQFF. CDR3 DNA, as far as it was read: TGTGCCAGCAGCTCCTCCGGGGGGAATGAG.

This clone counts as medium-sized by frequency. The CDR3 extends 3 residues past the end of the read, so its final part is completed from the germline J gene. This rearrangement joins TRBV7-9 to TRBJ2-7; 8 bases are shared with TRBD1. The trim removed 6 bases at V and 1 base at J, leaving 5 bases unmatched. The CDR3 sequence is 14 residues long. CDR1 is SEHNR, CDR2 FQNEAQ, per germline (reference sequence). CDR3 DNA (partial): TGTGCCAGCAGTTTTACAGGGGGATCCTACGAG. Translation: CASSFTGGSYE. The full-length CDR3 reads as CASSFTGGSYEQYF.

Measured by frequency, this clone is medium-sized (0.01 to 0.1%). From the germline J gene comes the end of the CDR3, since the read stops 3 residues before it. The rearrangement joins TRBV5-6 to TRBJ1-2; D unresolved. V lost 1 base to trimming and J lost 5 bases, with 15 bases between them. This CDR3 comprises 15 residues. Germline CDR1 reads SGHDT; CDR2 reads YYEEEE. The part of the CDR3 DNA that was read is TGTGCCAGCAGCTTGACAACCCAGTTAAAGTATGGC. As protein: CASSLTTQLKYG. Given in full, the CDR3 is CASSLTTQLKYGYTF. The full variable domain, its missing parts supplied by reference TRBV5-6 and TRBJ1-2, is DAGVTQSPTHLIKTRGQQVTLRCSPKSGHDTVSWYQQALGQGPQFIFQYYEEEERQRGNFPDRFSGHQFPNYSSELNVNALLLGDSALYLCASSLTTQLKYGYTFGSGTRLTVV.

According to its frequency, this clone is medium-sized. The read ends 3 residues before the CDR3 terminus; that terminus is restored from the germline J gene. The genes are TRBV2 and TRBJ2-7; D gene unclear. Germline values: CDR1 SNHLY, CDR2 FYNNEI. V was clipped by 6 bases and J by 0 bases, with 15 bases between them. The CDR3 spans 15 residues. The CDR3 loop reads CASRAGWKGSYEQYF. The covered CDR3 bases are TGTGCCAGCAGAGCCGGATGGAAGGGCTCCTACGAG.

This clone is identified as medium-sized from frequency. With the read ending 3 residues before the CDR3 end, the germline J gene is used to fill in that end. This chain uses TRBV20-1 with TRBJ2-5, with 9 bases fitting TRBD2. CDR1 and CDR2 (germline): DFQATT, SNEGSKA (reference sequence). The ends lost 4 bases at V and 5 bases at J; junction bases unmatched: 14. The CDR3 loop spans 16 amino acids. The CDR3 loop reads CSATKELAGAIETQYF. The CDR3 DNA, read in part, is TGCAGTGCTACAAAAGAATTAGCGGGAGCAATTGAGACC.